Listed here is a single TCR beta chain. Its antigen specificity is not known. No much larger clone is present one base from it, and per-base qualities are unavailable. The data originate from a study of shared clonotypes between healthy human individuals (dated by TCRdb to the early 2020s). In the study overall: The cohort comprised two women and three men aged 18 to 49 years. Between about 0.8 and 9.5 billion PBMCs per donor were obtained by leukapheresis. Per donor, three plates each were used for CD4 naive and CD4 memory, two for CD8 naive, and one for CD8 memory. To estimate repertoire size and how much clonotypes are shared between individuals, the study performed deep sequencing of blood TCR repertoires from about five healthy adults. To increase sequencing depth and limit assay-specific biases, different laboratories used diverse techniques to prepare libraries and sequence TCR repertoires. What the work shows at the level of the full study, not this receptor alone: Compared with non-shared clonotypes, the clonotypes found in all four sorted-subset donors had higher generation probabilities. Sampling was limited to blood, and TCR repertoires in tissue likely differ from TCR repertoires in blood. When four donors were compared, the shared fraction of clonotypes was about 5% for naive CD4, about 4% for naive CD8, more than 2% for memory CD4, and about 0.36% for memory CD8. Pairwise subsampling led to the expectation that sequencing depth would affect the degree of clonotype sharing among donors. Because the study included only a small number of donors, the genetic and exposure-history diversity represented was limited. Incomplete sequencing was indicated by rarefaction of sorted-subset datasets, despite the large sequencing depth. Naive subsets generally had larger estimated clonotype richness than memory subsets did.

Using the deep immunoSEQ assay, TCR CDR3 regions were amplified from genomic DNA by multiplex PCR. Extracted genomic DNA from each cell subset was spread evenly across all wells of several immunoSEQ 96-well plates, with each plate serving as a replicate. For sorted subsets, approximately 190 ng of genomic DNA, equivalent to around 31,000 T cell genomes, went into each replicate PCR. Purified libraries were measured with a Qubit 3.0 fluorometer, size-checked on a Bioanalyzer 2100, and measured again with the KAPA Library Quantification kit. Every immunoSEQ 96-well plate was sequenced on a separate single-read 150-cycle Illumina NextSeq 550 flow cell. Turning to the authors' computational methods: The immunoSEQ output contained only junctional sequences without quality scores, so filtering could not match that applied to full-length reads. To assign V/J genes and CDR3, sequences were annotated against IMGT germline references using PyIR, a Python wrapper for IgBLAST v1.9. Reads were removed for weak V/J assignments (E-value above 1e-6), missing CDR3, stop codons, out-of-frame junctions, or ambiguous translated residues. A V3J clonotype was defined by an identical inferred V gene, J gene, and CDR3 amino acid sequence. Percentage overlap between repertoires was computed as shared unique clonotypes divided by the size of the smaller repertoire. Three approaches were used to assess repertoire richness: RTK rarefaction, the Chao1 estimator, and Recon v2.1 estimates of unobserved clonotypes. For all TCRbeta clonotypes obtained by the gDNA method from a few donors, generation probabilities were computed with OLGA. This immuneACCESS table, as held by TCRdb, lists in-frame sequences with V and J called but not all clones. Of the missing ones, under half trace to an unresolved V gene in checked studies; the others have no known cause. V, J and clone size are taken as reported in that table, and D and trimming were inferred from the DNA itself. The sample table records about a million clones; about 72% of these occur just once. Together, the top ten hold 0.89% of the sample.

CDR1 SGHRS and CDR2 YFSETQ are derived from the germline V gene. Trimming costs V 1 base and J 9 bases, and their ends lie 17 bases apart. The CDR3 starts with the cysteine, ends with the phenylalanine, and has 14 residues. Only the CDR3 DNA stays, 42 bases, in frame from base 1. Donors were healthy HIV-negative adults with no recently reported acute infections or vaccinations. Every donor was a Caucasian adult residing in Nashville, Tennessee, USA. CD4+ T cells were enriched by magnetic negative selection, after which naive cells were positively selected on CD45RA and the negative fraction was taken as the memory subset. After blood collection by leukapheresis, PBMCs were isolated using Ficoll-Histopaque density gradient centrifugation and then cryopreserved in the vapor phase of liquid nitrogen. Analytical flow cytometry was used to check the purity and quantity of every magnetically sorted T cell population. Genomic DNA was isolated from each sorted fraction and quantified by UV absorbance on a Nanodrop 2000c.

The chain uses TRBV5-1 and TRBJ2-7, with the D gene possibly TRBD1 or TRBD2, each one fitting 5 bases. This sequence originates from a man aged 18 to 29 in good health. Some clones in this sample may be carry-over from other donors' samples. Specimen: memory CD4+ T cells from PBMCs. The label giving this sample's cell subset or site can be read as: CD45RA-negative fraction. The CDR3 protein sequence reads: CASSLKGRDEVQYF. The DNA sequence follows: TGCGCCAGCAGCTTGAAGGGTCGGGACGAGGTGCAGTACTTC.